The source of this TCR beta chain is a study of cytomegalovirus exposure and HLA in healthy donors. Notes on the study in general: A later analysis linked some 17,000 TCR beta sequences to HLA alleles at 0.05 false discovery rate. Listed as cytomegalovirus-associated were 150 to 200 TCR beta chains. TCR beta V segments were, for the most part, productive about 90% or about 30% of the time in an earlier analysis.

Regarding donors, all were healthy bone marrow donors. This clone was seen only once. Its target is unknown. Trimming cost V 4 bases and J 4 bases; bases outside gene matches: 13. This CDR3 is built from 16 residues. Germline CDR1 reads SGDLS; CDR2 reads YYNGEE. PCR amplification relied on 60 Vbeta primers (plus 13 Jbeta primers). Sequenced by immunoSEQ multiplex PCR; TCRdb stores in-frame clones only, minus some. Of around 220,000 clones in the sample, about 70% were seen once. This TCR was sampled from a woman aged 25 to 39 in good health and CMV-seronegative. This chain uses TRBV9 with TRBJ2-7; 8 bases match TRBD2. The specimen was PBMCs. CDR3 residues: CASSLLPTSGAYEQYF. The CDR3 DNA follows: TGTGCCAGCAGCCTTCTCCCCACTAGCGGAGCTTACGAGCAGTACTTC.